This TCR beta chain was identified during a study of control samples from healthy donors and cancer patients. Data came from immunoSEQ multiplex PCR; TCRdb stores just in-frame clones and leaves some out. The table records almost 90,000 clones, around 85% of them present only once. The junction had 11 bases not matched to a gene; V was cut back by 7 bases and J by 6 bases. CDR3 length: 14 residues. Germline CDR1 SEHNR, CDR2 FQNEAQ (reference sequence). This TCR was recovered from a woman aged 40 to 50 in good health. The sample comprised blood. This chain connects TRBV7-9 to TRBJ1-2; 7 nucleotides agree with TRBD1. The DNA for the CDR3 is TGTGCCAGCACCAACCGCGGGACAGAGAATGGCTACACCTTC. This translates into CASTNRGTENGYTF.